This note documents a single T cell receptor (beta chain) sequence. At least ten counts were recorded for this clonotype. No much larger clone exists at a distance of one base, and base qualities are not known. The junction shows trimming of 10 bases on V and 3 bases on J, plus 19 bases between the germline ends. The CDR3 goes from the cysteine to the phenylalanine over 14 residues. The sequence is cut down to CDR3 DNA, 42 bases in frame from base 1. CDR1 and CDR2, looked up from the germline V gene, are MNHEY and SVGEGT. Explained via the paper, the treatment or condition label denotes: live attenuated yellow fever vaccine strain. A standard Ficoll-Paque protocol was used to isolate PBMCs from peripheral blood. For sorted memory subsets, RNA extraction was done with the RNeasy Micro Kit. TCR cDNA was synthesized by 5'RACE template switching, through which a universal primer site and unique molecular identifiers were introduced. Priming of cDNA synthesis was performed from both the TCR alpha and TCR beta constant segments. Library amplification involved two PCR steps, and the second step added sample barcodes and sequencing adapters. Sequencing of libraries was done on Illumina HiSeq 2500 (2x100 bp) or NovaSeq (2x150 bp). As for the authors' bioinformatics: MIGEC was used to demultiplex reads and collapse the reads into UMI consensus sequences, and MiXCR was used for V(D)J alignment. Clonotypes responding to the vaccine were identified with edgeR on replicate PBMC samples, with the criteria of FDR below 0.01 and a log2 fold change above 5 up to day 15. Each bulk clonotype received a CD4 or CD8 identity based on whether the sequenced CD4 or CD8 repertoire contained that clonotype at higher abundance. To estimate how each clone was distributed across memory phenotypes, clonotype frequencies in memory subsets were weighted by the numbers of FACS-sorted cells. TCRdb's own reprocessing of the public reads used fastp at Q25 and MiXCR and kept productive beta chains. Identical CDR3 proteins give one entry, which carries the most common genes and DNA. In this record, the V and J calls reflect TCRdb's handling and not the investigators' own analysis. This sample comprises just over 25,000 distinct CDR3 sequences, 5.5% of them detected only once. The ten largest clones capture approximately 10% of the sample.

These data belong to a study of T cells after yellow fever vaccination (dated by TCRdb to about 2019). The study in broad terms: Staining for CD3, CD45RA, CCR7 and CD95 was used to sort memory subsets (EM, EMRA, CM and Tscm) on a BD FACS Aria III. Libraries from fractions with low cell numbers were prepared with the SMART-Seq v4 Ultra Low Input RNA kit. Bulk TCR alpha and beta repertoires were sequenced longitudinally to track T-cell clones before and after primary and booster YFV17D yellow fever vaccination. The cohort comprised two healthy male donors, one aged 18 to 30 and one aged 30 to 40 years. Blood was drawn at multiple timepoints before and after primary and secondary immunization, with bulk PBMC replicates and cell subsets isolated. Memory subsets were sorted on days 0, 15 and 45 and at 18 months following primary vaccination, and on days 0, 15 and 45 following the 30-year booster.

The paper's findings and limits, for the study overall: The secondary T-cell response was weaker than the primary response but faster, peaking on day 5 instead of day 15. Only two donors were included in the study, so the extent to which the findings can be generalized is limited. A small share of clonotypes was detected in both CD4 and CD8 compartments, with the overlap likely arising from convergent recombination. After the booster, most of the clones that had expanded following primary vaccination were detected again (almost 98% of CD4 and 80% to 90% of CD8), which suggests that memory was broadly maintained. On day 0, almost all vaccine-responding clonotypes were below detection in the sorted memory subsets. Computational filtering was needed because FACS-sorted repertoires could contain abundant contaminating clonotypes from the bulk population.

The material sequenced was PBMCs, either bulk or a sorted T-cell subset (CD4+, CD8+, memory, or dextramer-sorted; not recorded which), taken 15 days after the yellow fever booster vaccination. Recombination joined TRBV6-2 or TRBV6-3 with TRBJ2-7; the D gene is tentatively TRBD1 or TRBD2, each matching 6 bases. The origin of this receptor is a man aged 30-40 years who received the YFV17D yellow fever vaccine. The nucleotide sequence reads TGTGCCACCAACGACTTGGGGGGCTTCTACGAGCAGTACTTC. This translates into CATNDLGGFYEQYF.